The 18 T cell receptor beta chains below all came from one sample that was sequenced in a study of OX40 agonist ivuxolimab in advanced cancers. Some clones are missing from TCRdb's copy, which holds only in-frame ones; the method was immunoSEQ multiplex PCR. This sample has approximately 76,000 clones; roughly 86% occur once, and the top ten carry under 0.8%. The material was CD4+ or CD8+ T cells sorted from blood, obtained in a trial of the OX40 agonist ivuxolimab. The receptors shown here come from an adult with an advanced solid tumor such as melanoma, head and neck, liver or kidney cancer.

This clone was seen more than once but under ten times. V is TRBV2 and J is TRBJ2-7; 7 nucleotides align to TRBD1. The CDR3 extends over 13 amino acids. The V segment lost 6 bases and the J segment 3 bases; nucleotides outside the gene matches: 5. Germline values: CDR1 SNHLY, CDR2 FYNNEI. CDR3 nucleotide sequence: TGTGCCAGCAGGCAGGGACAGATCTACGAGCAGTACTTC. Its translation: CASRQGQIYEQYF.

J is TRBJ2-5 and V is TRBV5-1; D is possibly TRBD2 (5 bases). The length of the CDR3 is 13 residues. V dropped 7 bases and J dropped 0 bases, with 10 bases sitting between them. CDR1 and CDR2 (germline): SGHRS, YFSETQ. The CDR3 bases are TGCGCCAGCCGTTCGGGGAACCAAGAGACCCAGTACTTC. This gives the protein CASRSGNQETQYF.

This clone was found once. The chain has TRBV18 and TRBJ1-2; tentatively, D is TRBD1 (6 bases). The CDR3 is made up of 15 amino acids. Germline lookup yields CDR1 KGHSH and CDR2 LQKENI. V was clipped by 4 bases and J by 8 bases, with 20 bases between them. CDR3 in amino acids: CASSQFRDTSSGYTF. In DNA form, the CDR3 reads TGTGCCAGCTCACAGTTTAGGGACACCTCGTCGGGCTACACCTTC.

The chain joins TRBV2 to TRBJ1-5; a weak D match, TRBD1 (6 bases). V was shortened by 7 bases and J by 11 bases, with 18 bases between the two germline ends. The CDR3 consists of 13 residues. Germline V gene lookup returns CDR1 SNHLY and CDR2 FYNNEI. CDR3 sequence (DNA): TGTGCCAGCAAATCAGGGGCCGGGGTGACCCAGCATTTT. It specifies CASKSGAGVTQHF.

In its sample, this clone was seen a few times. The V and J genes are TRBV7-2 and TRBJ1-1, with no clear D. The germline V gene encodes CDR1 SGHTA and CDR2 FQGNSA. V lost 5 bases to trimming and J lost 3 bases, with 4 bases between them. CDR3 size: 11 residues. The CDR3 spells CASSPHTEAFF. The CDR3 DNA sequence: TGTGCCAGCAGCCCACACACTGAAGCTTTCTTT.

The chain joins TRBV29-1 to TRBJ2-1; no clear D. The CDR3 extends over 13 amino acids. The V end was cut by 5 bases, the J end by 0 bases, with 8 bases between. Looked up from germline, CDR1 is SQVTM and CDR2 is ANQGSEA. CDR3 in DNA: TGCAGCGTTCGTGTTAGCTCCTACAATGAGCAGTTCTTC. It encodes CSVRVSSYNEQFF.

The rearrangement joins TRBV5-5 to TRBJ2-3; possibly TRBD1 or TRBD2 for D (6 bases each). The CDR3 extends over 16 amino acids. The V end was cut by 4 bases, the J end by 5 bases, with 20 bases between. Germline-derived CDR1 and CDR2 are SGHKS and YYEKEE (reference sequence). The CDR3: CASSPRYTGAGDTQYF. In DNA, the CDR3 is TGTGCCAGCAGCCCCCGGTACACGGGGGCGGGAGATACGCAGTATTTT.

The chain employs TRBV28 and TRBJ1-5, with D possibly matching TRBD1 (6 bases). The CDR3 loop spans 18 amino acids. V was clipped by 5 bases and J by 5 bases, with 25 bases between them. The germline V gene encodes CDR1 MDHEN and CDR2 SYDVKM. CDR3 in DNA: TGTGCCAGCAGTGTATTCCCCAGGGACACTTTCCTTCATCAGCCCCAGCATTTT. Translating gives CASSVFPRDTFLHQPQHF.

This chain connects TRBV18 to TRBJ1-2; TRBD1 agrees at 7 bases. Germline V gene lookup returns CDR1 KGHSH and CDR2 LQKENI. Unmatched junction bases numbered 15, after V lost 5 bases and J lost 12 bases. The CDR3 totals 14 residues. CDR3 loop: CASSKQGMSGGDTF. The CDR3 DNA reads TGTGCCAGCTCAAAACAGGGGATGAGCGGCGGGGACACCTTC.

V gene TRBV5-8 combines with J gene TRBJ2-2; the D gene is possibly TRBD1 (6 bases). The germline CDR1 and CDR2 sequences are SGHTS and YDEGEE. The CDR3 has 16 amino acids. V gave up 3 bases and J gave up 0 bases, with 12 bases separating them. The DNA of the CDR3 is TGTGCCAGCAGCTACCTACAGGGCCCGAACACCGGGGAGCTGTTTTTT. Amino acid sequence: CASSYLQGPNTGELFF.

This rearrangement joins TRBV4-1 to TRBJ2-1; 8 bases are shared with TRBD2. The germline CDR1 and CDR2 sequences are MGHRA and YSYEKL. The CDR3 sequence is 17 residues long. With V trimmed by 4 bases and J by 0 bases, 8 bases remained unmatched. In DNA, the CDR3 is TGCGCCAGCAGCCGGGGGGGGCTAGCGGGCTCCTACAATGAGCAGTTCTTC. Encoded protein: CASSRGGLAGSYNEQFF.

The chain uses TRBV27 and TRBJ2-7; D possibly matches TRBD1 or TRBD2 (6 bases each). The CDR3 spans 13 residues. Germline CDR1 is MNHEY and CDR2 is SMNVEV (reference sequence). V was shortened by 7 bases and J by 7 bases, with 17 bases between the two germline ends. CDR3 in amino acids: CASKIWGAREQYF. The CDR3, as DNA: TGTGCCAGCAAGATATGGGGGGCACGGGAGCAGTACTTC.

This clone was observed a few times. The chain links TRBV5-8 to TRBJ1-1, with no clear D. The CDR3 length is 13 residues. Trimming stripped 1 base from V and 6 bases from J, with 10 bases between. Germline values: CDR1 SGHTS, CDR2 YDEGEE. As DNA, the CDR3 is TGTGCCAGCAGCTTGTTAAACGAACCTGAAGCTTTCTTT. Protein sequence: CASSLLNEPEAFF.

This rearrangement joins TRBV29-1 to TRBJ2-2, with TRBD2 identical over 7 bases. Looked up from germline, CDR1 is SQVTM and CDR2 is ANQGSEA. CDR3 length: 15 amino acids. J lost 0 bases, V lost 2 bases, and 3 bases had no gene match. The CDR3 DNA sequence: TGCAGCGTTGAACGTCTAGCGGCGAACACCGGGGAGCTGTTTTTT. This sequence encodes CSVERLAANTGELFF.

The chain couples TRBV4-2 to TRBJ2-1; TRBD2 is a possible D gene (6 bases). The V and J ends lost 0 bases and 1 base respectively, with 16 bases between them. Germline V lookup: CDR1 LGHNA, CDR2 YNFKEQ. There are 18 residues in the CDR3. The CDR3 DNA is TGTGCCAGCAGCCAAGATTTGGGGGGAGGAACGTCCTACAATGAGCAGTTCTTC. This gives the protein CASSQDLGGGTSYNEQFF.

The chain links TRBV11-2 to TRBJ2-3; 7 bases align to TRBD1. CDR1 and CDR2 from the germline V gene are SGHAT and FQNNGV. The CDR3 consists of 14 residues. J gave up 5 bases and V 3 bases, and 5 bases lay outside the gene matches. The CDR3, as DNA: TGTGCCAGCAGCTTTGGGACAGCTGAAGATACGCAGTATTTT. Translating it yields CASSFGTAEDTQYF. Full variable domain (outside the CDR3, taken from reference TRBV11-2 and TRBJ2-3): EAGVAQSPRYKIIEKRQSVAFWCNPISGHATLYWYQQILGQGPKLLIQFQNNGVVDDSQLPKDRFSAERLKGVDSTLKIQPAKLEDSAVYLCASSFGTAEDTQYFGPGTRLTVL.

To note about this clone: The sample contains more than one DNA sequence encoding this CDR3. V is TRBV2 and J is TRBJ2-3; D not resolved. The CDR3 length is 11 residues. The V gene's germline CDR1 is SNHLY and CDR2 FYNNEI. The V end lost 4 bases, the J end lost 6 bases, and 5 bases lay between the germline ends. The chain's CDR3 is CASSVGDTQYF. The CDR3 coding sequence is TGTGCCAGCAGTGTGGGGGATACGCAGTATTTT.

The gene calls are TRBV6-5 and TRBJ1-1; a weak D match, TRBD1 (6 bases). From germline, CDR1 is MNHEY and CDR2 SVGAGI. CDR3 length equals 14 residues. V was trimmed by 5 bases and J by 5 bases, leaving 15 bases between them. The CDR3 DNA follows: TGTGCCAGCAGTGGGACATCCGGGGGGACTGAAGCTTTCTTT. The encoded protein is CASSGTSGGTEAFF.